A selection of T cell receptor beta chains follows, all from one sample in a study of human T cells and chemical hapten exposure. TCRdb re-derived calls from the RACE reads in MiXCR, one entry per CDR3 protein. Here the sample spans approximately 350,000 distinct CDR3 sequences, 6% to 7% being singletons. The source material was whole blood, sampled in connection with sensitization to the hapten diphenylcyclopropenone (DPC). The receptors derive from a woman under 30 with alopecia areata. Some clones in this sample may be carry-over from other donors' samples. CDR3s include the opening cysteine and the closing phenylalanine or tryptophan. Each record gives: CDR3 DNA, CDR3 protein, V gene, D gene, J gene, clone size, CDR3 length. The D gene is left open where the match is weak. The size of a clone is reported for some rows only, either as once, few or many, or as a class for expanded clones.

cdr3_nt: TGTGCCAGCAGTTACAGGGCATTAAGCGATCAGCCCCAGCATTTT
cdr3_aa: CASSYRALSDQPQHF
v_call: TRBV6-2/TRBV6-3
d_call: NA
j_call: TRBJ1-5
clone_size: many
cdr3_length: 15

cdr3_nt: TGTGCCAGCAGCTTAGGAGTGACACCTAATGAAAAACTGTTTTTT
cdr3_aa: CASSLGVTPNEKLFF
v_call: TRBV7-8
d_call: NA
j_call: TRBJ1-4
clone_size: NA
cdr3_length: 15

cdr3_nt: TGTGCCAGCAGCCCACCGACAGGGACCGGTAATTCACCCCTCCACTTT
cdr3_aa: CASSPPTGTGNSPLHF
v_call: TRBV7-2
d_call: TRBD1
j_call: TRBJ1-6
clone_size: many
cdr3_length: 16

cdr3_nt: TGTGCCAGCAGCTTCAGTGCGGGGGCCTTCACAGATACGCAGTATTTT
cdr3_aa: CASSFSAGAFTDTQYF
v_call: TRBV5-4
d_call: NA
j_call: TRBJ2-3
clone_size: NA
cdr3_length: 16

cdr3_nt: TGCGCCAGCAGCTTGCTCGGGGGGGCCGTCACCGGGGAGCTGTTTTTT
cdr3_aa: CASSLLGGAVTGELFF
v_call: TRBV5-1
d_call: TRBD2
j_call: TRBJ2-2
clone_size: few
cdr3_length: 16

cdr3_nt: TGTGCCACGCAGGGGGGAAAAGCTTTCTTT
cdr3_aa: CATQGGKAFF
v_call: TRBV6-2/TRBV6-3
d_call: TRBD1
j_call: TRBJ1-1
clone_size: NA
cdr3_length: 10

cdr3_nt: TGTGCCAGCACGTCGGGCACAGATACGCAGTATTTT
cdr3_aa: CASTSGTDTQYF
v_call: TRBV28
d_call: NA
j_call: TRBJ2-3
clone_size: many
cdr3_length: 12

cdr3_nt: TGTGCCAGCAGCCCCGGACAGGACGACGAGCAGTACTTC
cdr3_aa: CASSPGQDDEQYF
v_call: TRBV6-5
d_call: TRBD1
j_call: TRBJ2-7
clone_size: few
cdr3_length: 13

cdr3_nt: TGTGCCAGCAGCTTAACGGGACTCCCTCACGAGCAGTACTTC
cdr3_aa: CASSLTGLPHEQYF
v_call: TRBV7-8
d_call: NA
j_call: TRBJ2-7
clone_size: few
cdr3_length: 14

cdr3_nt: TGCGCCAGCAGCTTGGGCCCGGGACTACTAACAGATACGCAGTATTTT
cdr3_aa: CASSLGPGLLTDTQYF
v_call: TRBV5-1
d_call: TRBD2
j_call: TRBJ2-3
clone_size: NA
cdr3_length: 16

cdr3_nt: TGTGCCAGCAGCTTAAACCCACACACCGGGGAGCTGTTTTTT
cdr3_aa: CASSLNPHTGELFF
v_call: TRBV7-3
d_call: NA
j_call: TRBJ2-2
clone_size: NA
cdr3_length: 14

cdr3_nt: TGTGCCAGCAGCGCCGGGGGGCCTGGCACAGATACGCAGTATTTT
cdr3_aa: CASSAGGPGTDTQYF
v_call: TRBV7-8
d_call: NA
j_call: TRBJ2-3
clone_size: many
cdr3_length: 15

cdr3_nt: TGTGCCAGCAGCGCCAGGACAGGGGGCCCAAGGTGGGCCGAAGAGACCCAGTACTTC
cdr3_aa: CASSARTGGPRWAEETQYF
v_call: TRBV7-9
d_call: TRBD1
j_call: TRBJ2-5
clone_size: few
cdr3_length: 19

cdr3_nt: TGCGCCAGCAGCCAAACGACCAACGCGATAGCAGGGGGATCCTACGAGCAGTACTTC
cdr3_aa: CASSQTTNAIAGGSYEQYF
v_call: TRBV4-3
d_call: TRBD1
j_call: TRBJ2-7
clone_size: NA
cdr3_length: 19

cdr3_nt: TGTGCCAGCAGCTTAGATGCCAGGGGGAATCAGCCCCAGCATTTT
cdr3_aa: CASSLDARGNQPQHF
v_call: TRBV7-2
d_call: TRBD1
j_call: TRBJ1-5
clone_size: many
cdr3_length: 15

cdr3_nt: TGCGCCAGCAGGCTGGGACAGGGAATAGATGAAGCTTTCTTT
cdr3_aa: CASRLGQGIDEAFF
v_call: TRBV4-1
d_call: TRBD1
j_call: TRBJ1-1
clone_size: NA
cdr3_length: 14

cdr3_nt: TGTGCCAGCAGACCGGGACAGGGGATGTTTACTGAAGCTTTCTTT
cdr3_aa: CASRPGQGMFTEAFF
v_call: TRBV27
d_call: TRBD1
j_call: TRBJ1-1
clone_size: many
cdr3_length: 15